The next 5 T cell receptor beta chains were all read from a single sample in a study of shared clonotypes between healthy human individuals. The assay was immunoSEQ multiplex PCR, and TCRdb's table has in-frame clones only and misses some. This repertoire shows about 560,000 clones, roughly 79% found once; its top ten account for 12%. Material: PBMCs. These TCRs come from a woman aged 35 to 49 in good health. Some clones in this sample may be carry-over from other donors' samples.

This chain connects TRBV9 to TRBJ1-5, with 8 bases fitting TRBD1. The CDR3 extends over 17 amino acids. The V gene's germline CDR1 is SGDLS and CDR2 YYNGEE. The V gene end was trimmed by 1 base and the J gene end by 1 base; junction bases not matched to a gene: 7. For the CDR3, the DNA is TGTGCCAGCAGCGTACCGCCTCGACAGGGGAGCAATCAGCCCCAGCATTTT. This sequence encodes CASSVPPRQGSNQPQHF.

V and J are TRBV28 and TRBJ1-1; 7 nucleotides line up with TRBD1. The CDR3 has 13 residues. The germline CDR1 and CDR2 sequences are MDHEN and SYDVKM. The ends lost 7 bases at V and 8 bases at J; junction bases unmatched: 10. CDR3 loop: CASKSGGQIEAFF. The CDR3 bases are TGTGCCAGCAAATCGGGGGGACAGATAGAAGCTTTCTTT.

The J gene is TRBJ2-1, the V gene TRBV28; 9 bases match TRBD2. Trimming at V came to 5 bases and at J to 0 bases, leaving 8 bases not matched to a gene. The CDR3 is 17 residues long. Germline CDR1 and CDR2: MDHEN and SYDVKM. This CDR3 is CASSGLFSGSSYNEQFF. The CDR3 region has the DNA TGTGCCAGCAGTGGGTTATTTAGCGGGAGCTCCTACAATGAGCAGTTCTTC.

The chain carries TRBV6-1 and TRBJ1-2; no firm D call. This CDR3 has 14 amino acids. V gave up 2 bases and J gave up 8 bases, with 15 bases separating them. Germline-derived CDR1 and CDR2 are MNHNS and SASEGT. Here the CDR3 reads CASSEIGQVGGYTF. The CDR3 nucleotides read TGTGCCAGCAGTGAAATTGGGCAGGTCGGCGGCTACACCTTC.

This chain joins TRBV19 and TRBJ2-3; TRBD2 matches at 7 bases. V gave up 5 bases and J gave up 4 bases; unmatched junction bases: 12. The CDR3 covers 16 residues. CDR1 and CDR2 (germline): LNHDA, SQIVND (reference sequence). The CDR3 region has the DNA TGTGCCAGTAGTCACGGGAGGCTAGAGTATGCAGATACGCAGTATTTT. It translates to CASSHGRLEYADTQYF.